Shown below are 15 T cell receptor beta chains from a single sample sequenced in a study of shared clonotypes between healthy human individuals. Sequencing used immunoSEQ multiplex PCR; TCRdb keeps in-frame clones, though not all of them. The sample records 2,100,000 or so clones, approximately 94% being singletons. The sequencing sample was made of naive CD4+ T cells sorted from blood. The subset denotes: CD45RA+ positively selected. The receptors shown here come from a man aged 18 to 30 in good health.

The rearrangement joins TRBV29-1 to TRBJ2-2; no reliable D call. Germline V gene sequence: CDR1 SQVTM, CDR2 ANQGSEA. Trimming took off 6 bases at V and 2 bases at J, with 13 bases between the two ends. This CDR3 has 14 residues. Written as DNA, the CDR3 is TGCAGCGTACAGAGACCCCCAAACACCGGGGAGCTGTTTTTT. This sequence encodes CSVQRPPNTGELFF.

Of note for this clone: This sample also contains other DNA sequences that code for the same CDR3. The chain uses TRBV2 and TRBJ2-5; D unclear. Trimming stripped 6 bases from V and 5 bases from J, with 7 bases between. In germline, CDR1 is SNHLY, CDR2 FYNNEI. There are 11 residues in the CDR3. CDR3 in DNA: TGTGCCAGCAGGACGGTGGAGACCCAGTACTTC. It encodes CASRTVETQYF. The complete variable domain, with remaining parts taken from reference TRBV2 and TRBJ2-5, reads EPEVTQTPSHQVTQMGQEVILRCVPISNHLYFYWYRQILGQKVEFLVSFYNNEISEKSEIFDDQFSVERPDGSNFTLKIRSTKLEDSAMYFCASRTVETQYFGPGTRLLVL.

The chain joins TRBV7-2 to TRBJ1-2; TRBD1 might be the D (5 bases). This CDR3 is 15 amino acids long. V was pared by 2 bases and J by 3 bases, with 13 bases between. CDR1 is SGHTA and CDR2 is FQGNSA in the germline V gene. CDR3 amino acids: CASSLTVLGDYGYTF. The DNA of the CDR3 is TGTGCCAGCAGCTTAACGGTCCTGGGGGACTATGGCTACACCTTC.

This clone has just a few counts. This sequence joins TRBV14 and TRBJ1-6, with D possibly being TRBD1 (5 bases). The CDR3 contains 14 residues. V shed 3 bases and J shed 9 bases, with 12 bases lying between them. CDR1 and CDR2 (germline): SGHDN, FVKESK. This CDR3 is CASSQGMGGSPLHF. In DNA, the CDR3 is TGTGCCAGCAGCCAGGGGATGGGGGGTTCACCCCTCCACTTT.

The J gene is TRBJ1-1, the V gene TRBV18; D remains ambiguous. V was trimmed by 3 bases and J by 4 bases, leaving 12 bases between them. The CDR3 totals 14 residues. The germline V gene has CDR1 KGHSH and CDR2 LQKENI. The DNA for the CDR3 is TGTGCCAGCTCACCGGTTGACATCGGCACTGAAGCTTTCTTT. The encoded protein is CASSPVDIGTEAFF. Drawing the rest from reference TRBV18 and TRBJ1-1, the complete variable domain is NAGVMQNPRHLVRRRGQEARLRCSPMKGHSHVYWYRQLPEEGLKFMVYLQKENIIDESGMPKERFSAEFPKEGPSILRIQQVVRGDSAAYFCASSPVDIGTEAFFGQGTRLTVV.

J is TRBJ2-7 and V is TRBV5-1, with D perhaps matching TRBD2 (6 bases). CDR1 is SGHRS, CDR2 YFSETQ, per germline. The CDR3 is made up of 16 amino acids. The V and J ends lost 0 bases and 0 bases respectively, with 13 bases between them. The CDR3: CASSLVPGALSYEQYF. The CDR3 DNA sequence: TGCGCCAGCAGCTTGGTACCGGGAGCTCTCTCCTACGAGCAGTACTTC. The full variable domain, with the rest looked up from reference TRBV5-1 and TRBJ2-7, is KAGVTQTPRYLIKTRGQQVTLSCSPISGHRSVSWYQQTPGQGLQFLFEYFSETQRNKGNFPGRFSGRQFSNSRSEMNVSTLELGDSALYLCASSLVPGALSYEQYFGPGTRLTVT.

This clone was seen only once. At the DNA level, this CDR3 is encoded by other sequences in the same sample as well. The J gene is TRBJ1-2, the V gene TRBV6-5, with D possibly TRBD1 on 5 matching bases. The CDR3 runs 13 residues. The V gene's germline CDR1 is MNHEY and CDR2 SVGAGI. V was shortened by 6 bases and J by 2 bases, with 10 bases between the two germline ends. This CDR3 is CASSTDRNYGYTF. The CDR3 bases are TGTGCCAGCAGCACCGACAGAAACTATGGCTACACCTTC.

This chain links TRBV11-2 with TRBJ2-4, with a possible D match to TRBD2 (6 bases). Germline V gene lookup returns CDR1 SGHAT and CDR2 FQNNGV. The CDR3 is 13 amino acids. V was cut by 1 base and J by 7 bases, with 8 bases left in between. CDR3 sequence (DNA): TGTGCCAGCAGCTTAGGTGGGGGGAACATTCAGTACTTC. Encoded protein: CASSLGGGNIQYF.

The V gene is TRBV5-1, the J gene TRBJ1-6; D is unresolved. Trimming pared 0 bases from V and 7 bases from J, leaving 8 bases between. The CDR3 length is 14 residues. Germline V gives CDR1 SGHRS, CDR2 YFSETQ. The CDR3 nucleotides are TGCGCCAGCAGCTTGGGAGGATCCAATTCACCCCTCCACTTT. Amino acids: CASSLGGSNSPLHF.

In the case of this clone: Other DNA variants within this sample encode the same CDR3. The V call is TRBV7-9, the J call TRBJ1-2, with a tentative D call TRBD1 (6 bases). Germline V CDR1 and CDR2: SEHNR, FQNEAQ (reference sequence). Deletions cut 2 bases from V and 3 bases from J, with 10 bases between. The CDR3 loop spans 14 amino acids. The CDR3 DNA follows: TGTGCCAGCAGCTTAACGACAGGAGACTATGGCTACACCTTC. Its protein product is CASSLTTGDYGYTF.

This clone was recorded only once. The chain joins TRBV27 to TRBJ1-1; TRBD1 matches at 8 bases. Looked up from germline, CDR1 is MNHEY and CDR2 is SMNVEV (reference sequence). The length of the CDR3 is 16 residues. Trimming at V came to 6 bases and at J to 2 bases, leaving 11 bases not matched to a gene. The CDR3 region has the DNA TGTGCCAGCAGACAATTCCCACAGGGGGAAAACACTGAAGCTTTCTTT. This translates into CASRQFPQGENTEAFF.

Notes on this clone: This same CDR3 is encoded by further DNA sequences in the sample. The chain has TRBV28 and TRBJ1-2; D unresolved. CDR3 length: 10 amino acids. The V end was cut by 6 bases, the J end by 6 bases, with 5 bases between. The germline gives CDR1 MDHEN, CDR2 SYDVKM. CDR3 in amino acids: CASSSNGYTF. The CDR3 DNA is TGTGCCAGCAGCTCCAATGGCTACACCTTC.

Of note for this clone: Other nucleotide sequences from this sample produce the same CDR3. The chain carries TRBV7-2 and TRBJ1-5; D is uncertain. The CDR3 contains 15 residues. Trimming removed 1 base at V and 2 bases at J, with 9 bases between. Germline V gene sequence: CDR1 SGHTA, CDR2 FQGNSA. The CDR3 nucleotides are TGTGCCAGCAGCTTAGTAGGTGGGGGCAATCAGCCCCAGCATTTT. This codes for CASSLVGGGNQPQHF.

The chain links TRBV7-2 to TRBJ2-7; 10 nucleotides agree with TRBD2. The CDR3 consists of 15 residues. The V gene's germline CDR1 is SGHTA and CDR2 FQGNSA. J gave up 7 bases and V 5 bases, and 11 bases lay outside the gene matches. The CDR3 loop is CASSPTGLAGVEQYF. The CDR3 bases are TGTGCCAGCAGCCCTACGGGGCTAGCGGGAGTTGAGCAGTACTTC.

The rearrangement joins TRBV5-4 to TRBJ2-1; TRBD2 aligns across 9 bases. The CDR3 length is 15 residues. V lost 4 bases to trimming and J lost 6 bases; unmatched junction nucleotides: 8. Germline loops: CDR1 SGHNT, CDR2 YYREEE (reference sequence). The CDR3 DNA reads as TGTGCCAGCAGCGCGGGGGGGGCCGTTATCAATGAGCAGTTCTTC. It encodes CASSAGGAVINEQFF.